These 5 T cell receptor beta chains were all obtained from the same sample, sequenced in a study of OX40 agonist ivuxolimab in advanced cancers. Libraries were prepared by immunoSEQ multiplex PCR; TCRdb keeps only in-frame clonotypes and omits some of them. In the table there are about 79,000 clones, about 88% of which are singletons. This material consisted of CD4+ or CD8+ T cells sorted from blood, taken in a trial of the OX40 agonist ivuxolimab. The receptors originated from an adult with an advanced solid tumor such as melanoma, head and neck, liver or kidney cancer.

The chain combines TRBV18 with TRBJ2-4; D not resolved. V lost 3 bases to trimming and J lost 10 bases, with 16 bases between them. The germline CDR1 and CDR2 sequences are KGHSH and LQKENI. The CDR3 contains 14 residues. In DNA form, the CDR3 reads TGTGCCAGCTCACCTCAGAGGAGCGAGTCTATTCAGTACTTC. This translates into CASSPQRSESIQYF.

The V call is TRBV28, the J call TRBJ2-1; D perhaps matches TRBD2 (5 bases). CDR1 is MDHEN, CDR2 SYDVKM, per germline. The length of the CDR3 is 17 residues. The V end was cut by 5 bases, the J end by 0 bases, with 17 bases between. Here the CDR3 DNA reads TGTGCCAGCAGTACCCCCTCGCCGGGAAGCTCCTACAATGAGCAGTTCTTC. Its protein is CASSTPSPGSSYNEQFF.

The gene calls are TRBV18 and TRBJ2-3, with no clear D. V lost 5 bases and J lost 3, with 15 bases in between. CDR3 length: 15 amino acids. From germline, CDR1 is KGHSH and CDR2 LQKENI. Here the CDR3 reads CASSTKLDRTDTQYF. The CDR3 bases are TGTGCCAGCTCAACCAAACTGGACCGAACAGATACGCAGTATTTT.

The chain is built from TRBV11-3 and TRBJ2-3; D gene uncertain. V lost 0 bases to trimming and J lost 0 bases, with 4 bases between them. Germline assignment: CDR1 SGHNT and CDR2 YENEEA. The CDR3 has 14 residues. The CDR3 bases are TGTGCCAGCAGCTTAGACAGGAGCACAGATACGCAGTATTTT. Residues: CASSLDRSTDTQYF.

The chain joins TRBV4-1 to TRBJ1-3, with D unclear. Trimming removed 0 bases at V and 7 bases at J, with 10 bases between. Germline V CDR1 and CDR2: MGHRA, YSYEKL. This CDR3 comprises 14 residues. In DNA, the CDR3 is TGCGCCAGCAGCCAAGATTGGGCATCGAACACCATATATTTT. Translating gives CASSQDWASNTIYF.